One and the same sample provided the 11 T cell receptor beta chains below, sequenced in a study of OX40 agonist ivuxolimab in advanced cancers. Library construction relied on the immunoSEQ multiplex PCR assay. Imported from immuneACCESS, the table was reduced by TCRdb to in-frame sequences with V and J called. These copies leave out some clones; in studies compared against another copy, an unresolved V gene accounts for under half, and the cause of the remainder is not known. The sample contains about 80,000 clones, 92% of them found a single time. The ten top clones hold roughly 9% of the sample. Sequencing was performed on CD4+ or CD8+ T cells sorted from blood, taken in a trial of the OX40 agonist ivuxolimab. The receptors here all came from an adult with an advanced solid tumor such as melanoma, head and neck, liver or kidney cancer.

CDR3 residues: CASSFSETGELFF. In DNA form, the CDR3 reads TGCGCCAGCAGCTTCTCAGAGACCGGGGAGCTGTTTTTT. This sequence joins TRBV5-1 and TRBJ2-2, with D uncertain. This CDR3 comprises 13 residues. Germline lookup yields CDR1 SGHRS and CDR2 YFSETQ. V was pared by 2 bases and J by 5 bases, with 7 bases between. Full variable domain (rest looked up from reference TRBV5-1 and TRBJ2-2): KAGVTQTPRYLIKTRGQQVTLSCSPISGHRSVSWYQQTPGQGLQFLFEYFSETQRNKGNFPGRFSGRQFSNSRSEMNVSTLELGDSALYLCASSFSETGELFFGEGSRLTVL.

The rearrangement joins TRBV5-8 to TRBJ2-5, with 8 bases that match TRBD1. Germline V gives CDR1 SGHTS, CDR2 YDEGEE. J gave up 3 bases and V 2 bases, and 6 bases lay outside the gene matches. The CDR3 extends over 15 amino acids. DNA of the CDR3: TGTGCCAGCAGCTTTACGGGACAGGAGAAAGAGACCCAGTACTTC. Translating gives CASSFTGQEKETQYF.

The gene calls are TRBV25-1 and TRBJ2-7; 10 bases fit TRBD1. The junction had 6 bases not matched to a gene; V was cut back by 6 bases and J by 7 bases. The CDR3 covers 13 residues. The germline CDR1 and CDR2 sequences are MGHDK and SYGVNS. The CDR3 reads CASSPGQGWEQYF. The CDR3 nucleotides read TGTGCCAGCAGCCCGGGACAGGGGTGGGAGCAGTACTTC.

The chain uses TRBV7-9 and TRBJ2-7; 8 nucleotides match TRBD1. Per the germline V gene, CDR1 is SEHNR and CDR2 is FQNEAQ (reference sequence). After removal of 6 bases from V and 5 bases from J, the junction contained 9 bases not matched to a gene. CDR3 length: 14 amino acids. The CDR3 nucleotides read TGTGCCAGCAGACATCGGGACAGGCCACACGAGCAGTACTTC. It is translated as CASRHRDRPHEQYF.

The J gene is TRBJ2-5, the V gene TRBV6-5, with a possible D match to TRBD2 (6 bases). This CDR3 comprises 13 residues. With 6 bases removed from V and 7 bases from J, the gap between germline ends came to 15 bases. CDR1 and CDR2 from the germline V gene are MNHEY and SVGAGI. The CDR3 DNA is TGTGCCAGCAGCCCCGGGACTCTCGGGACCCAGTACTTC. Translation: CASSPGTLGTQYF.

V usage is TRBV7-8 and J usage is TRBJ2-7; TRBD2 matches 13 bases. Per germline, CDR1 SGHVS and CDR2 FQNEAQ. The V segment lost 8 bases and the J segment 0 bases; nucleotides outside the gene matches: 4. The CDR3 is 15 residues long. CDR3 sequence reads: CASGLAGASSYEQYF. DNA for the CDR3: TGTGCCAGCGGACTAGCGGGGGCCTCCTCCTACGAGCAGTACTTC.

The DNA of the CDR3 is TGCGCCAGCAGGGGAAGCGGGGTCGGCGAGCAGTACTTC. Encoded protein: CASRGSGVGEQYF. This sequence joins TRBV4-1 and TRBJ2-7; 7 nucleotides match TRBD2. The trim removed 6 bases at V and 6 bases at J, leaving 8 bases unmatched. The germline CDR1 and CDR2 sequences are MGHRA and YSYEKL. CDR3 length equals 13 residues.

The V call is TRBV10-3, the J call TRBJ2-3; 9 bases match TRBD2. Germline assignment: CDR1 ENHRY and CDR2 SYGVKD. The V and J ends lost 11 bases and 0 bases, in that order; junction bases with no gene match: 9. CDR3 length: 15 residues. The CDR3 coding sequence is TGTGCCGGGGGCGGGGGGGGCCCTAGCACAGATACGCAGTATTTT. This sequence encodes CAGGGGGPSTDTQYF.

This clone was seen just once. The V call is TRBV5-6, the J call TRBJ2-3; no firm D call. V was trimmed by 2 bases and J by 5 bases, leaving 3 bases between them. From germline, CDR1 is SGHDT and CDR2 YYEEEE. CDR3 length: 11 amino acids. Here the CDR3 reads CASSFGDTQYF. CDR3 coding DNA: TGTGCCAGCAGCTTTGGAGATACGCAGTATTTT.

The rearrangement links TRBV6-1 to TRBJ1-5; D may be TRBD1 (5 bases). Trimming removed 2 bases from V and 3 bases from J, with 11 bases in between. The germline V gene has CDR1 MNHNS and CDR2 SASEGT. The CDR3 has 15 residues. Written as DNA, the CDR3 is TGTGCCAGCAGTGAAATGGGGGGGGTCAATCAGCCCCAGCATTTT. This sequence encodes CASSEMGGVNQPQHF.

The CDR3 is CASSLDLNPLGYGYTF. The CDR3 coding sequence is TGTGCCAGCAGCTTGGATTTAAACCCGCTAGGCTATGGCTACACCTTC. The chain couples TRBV5-5 to TRBJ1-2; no clear D gene. Germline assignment: CDR1 SGHKS and CDR2 YYEKEE (reference sequence). V dropped 0 bases and J dropped 4 bases, with 16 bases sitting between them. The CDR3 loop spans 16 amino acids.